This T cell receptor (beta chain) was sequenced in a study of technical replicates of blood from a few donors. Sequencing was performed with immunoSEQ multiplex PCR; in TCRdb, only in-frame clones are kept and a portion is missing. The data contain 75,000 to 90,000 clones, 80% to 95% of them singletons. The table lists this clone with a count of one. CDR3 length: 14 residues. Trimming took off 2 bases at V and 2 bases at J, with 11 bases between the two ends. Germline loops: CDR1 SGDLS, CDR2 YYNGEE. The clonotype comes from a human donor in good health. Sequences were obtained from T cells isolated from PBMCs. V usage is TRBV9 and J usage is TRBJ2-7, with D unresolved. The DNA for the CDR3 is TGTGCCAGCAGCGTCGGTTCCGGTACCTACGAGCAGTACTTC. Amino acids: CASSVGSGTYEQYF. The full variable domain, with the rest looked up from reference TRBV9 and TRBJ2-7, is DSGVTQTPKHLITATGQRVTLRCSPRSGDLSVYWYQQSLDQGLQFLIQYYNGEERAKGNILERFSAQQFPDLHSELNLSSLELGDSALYFCASSVGSGTYEQYFGPGTRLTVT.